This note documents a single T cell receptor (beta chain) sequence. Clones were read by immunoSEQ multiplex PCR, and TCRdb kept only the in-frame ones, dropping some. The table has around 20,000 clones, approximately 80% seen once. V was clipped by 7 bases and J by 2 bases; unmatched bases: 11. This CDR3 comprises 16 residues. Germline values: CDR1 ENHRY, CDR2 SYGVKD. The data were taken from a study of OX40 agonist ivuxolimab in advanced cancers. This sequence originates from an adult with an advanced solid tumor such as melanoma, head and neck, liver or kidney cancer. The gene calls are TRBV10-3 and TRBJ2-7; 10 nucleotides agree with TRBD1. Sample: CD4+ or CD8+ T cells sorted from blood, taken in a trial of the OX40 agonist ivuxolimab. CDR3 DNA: TGTGCCATCACCGAAGGGCGGACAGGGGGAACCTACGAGCAGTACTTC. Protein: CAITEGRTGGTYEQYF.